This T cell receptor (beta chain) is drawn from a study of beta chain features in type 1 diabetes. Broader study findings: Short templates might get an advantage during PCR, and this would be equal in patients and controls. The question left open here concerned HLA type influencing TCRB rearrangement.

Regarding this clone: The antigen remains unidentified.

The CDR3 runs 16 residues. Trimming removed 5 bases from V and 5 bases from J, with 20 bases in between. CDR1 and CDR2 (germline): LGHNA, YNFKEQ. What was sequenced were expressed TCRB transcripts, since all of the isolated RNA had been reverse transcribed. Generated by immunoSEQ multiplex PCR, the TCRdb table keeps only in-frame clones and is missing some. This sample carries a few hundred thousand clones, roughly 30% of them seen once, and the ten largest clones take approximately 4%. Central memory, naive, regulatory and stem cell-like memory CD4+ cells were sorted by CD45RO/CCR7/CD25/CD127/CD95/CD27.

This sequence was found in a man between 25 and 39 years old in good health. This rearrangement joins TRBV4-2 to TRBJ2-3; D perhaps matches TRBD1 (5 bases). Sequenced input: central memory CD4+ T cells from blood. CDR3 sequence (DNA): TGTGCCAGCAGCTTGGAATCAGGGCCTCCACTAGATACGCAGTATTTT. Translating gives CASSLESGPPLDTQYF.